This T cell receptor beta chain was identified in a study of blood T cell repertoires in COVID-19. The CDR3 totals 14 residues. V dropped 0 bases and J dropped 6 bases, with 12 bases sitting between them. Germline loops: CDR1 SGDLS, CDR2 YYNGEE. Profiled with immunoSEQ multiplex PCR; TCRdb holds only in-frame clones, not every one. The sample contains roughly 280,000 clones, about nine tenths of which appear only once. The source material was peripheral blood. This chain joins TRBV9 and TRBJ1-2; possible D gene TRBD1, 5 bases. This TCR was recovered from a woman between 45 and 60 years old who had recovered from COVID-19. The CDR3 here is CASSVAGERNGYTF. CDR3 nucleotide sequence: TGTGCCAGCAGCGTAGCGGGGGAACGGAATGGCTACACCTTC.